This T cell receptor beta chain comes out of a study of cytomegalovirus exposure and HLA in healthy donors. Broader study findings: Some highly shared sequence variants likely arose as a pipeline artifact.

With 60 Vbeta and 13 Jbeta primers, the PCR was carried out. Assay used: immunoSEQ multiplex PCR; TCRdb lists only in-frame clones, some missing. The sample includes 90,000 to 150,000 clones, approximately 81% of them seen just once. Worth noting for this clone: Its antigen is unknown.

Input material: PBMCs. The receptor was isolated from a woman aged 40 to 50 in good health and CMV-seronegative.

The CDR3 DNA is TGTGCCAGCAGCCAAGATAGGACTAGCGGGGCAGATACGCAGTATTTT. Its protein is CASSQDRTSGADTQYF. This rearrangement joins TRBV4-2 to TRBJ2-3, with 12 nucleotides matching TRBD2. Germline CDR1 is LGHNA and CDR2 is YNFKEQ. This CDR3 is 16 amino acids long. J lost 4 bases, V lost 0 bases, and 2 bases had no gene match.